The 4 T cell receptor beta chains given below trace back to one sample, sequenced in a study of blood T cells in healthy people across ages. Combining a sample-barcoded 5' primer with a J-beta primer mix, a second PCR ran for about 7 to 11 cycles. Each CDR3 protein gets one entry after TCRdb re-called the 5' RACE reads with MiXCR. Of around 670,000 distinct CDR3 sequences in the sample, less than 35% are singletons; the top ten hold roughly 14%. Source material: blood. The receptor set was obtained from a woman aged 80 or over in good health.

This clonotype was detected only a few times. The rearrangement uses TRBV15 and TRBJ1-1; D perhaps matches TRBD1 (6 bases). The V end lost 5 bases, the J end lost 8 bases, and 18 bases lay between the germline ends. CDR1 and CDR2 from the germline V gene are LNHNV and YYDKDF (reference sequence). This CDR3 region has 14 residues. CDR3 DNA: TGTGCCACCAGCCCCCCGGGCACAGGGAGGGAAGCTTTCTTT. It encodes CATSPPGTGREAFF. The full variable domain, rest sourced from reference TRBV15 and TRBJ1-1, is DAMVIQNPRYQVTQFGKPVTLSCSQTLNHNVMYWYQQKSSQAPKLLFHYYDKDFNNEADTPDNFQSRRPNTSFCFLDIRSPGLGDTAMYLCATSPPGTGREAFFGQGTRLTVV.

On this clonotype: A much larger clone is a single base away; this may be a read error. J is TRBJ1-2 and V is TRBV20-1; D remains unclear. V was shortened by 7 bases and J by 4 bases, with 1 base between the two germline ends. This CDR3 spans 8 amino acids. The germline V gene encodes CDR1 DFQATT and CDR2 SNEGSKA (reference sequence). The CDR3 bases are TGCAGTGGCTATGGCTACACCTTC. Encoded protein: CSGYGYTF.

With respect to this clonotype: One end of the junction fails to match germline, which may point to a read error. The chain uses TRBV7-9 and TRBJ1-2; D remains unclear. The CDR3 is 12 amino acids. Germline CDR1 reads SEHNR; CDR2 reads FQNEAQ (reference sequence). The CDR3 DNA reads TGTGCCAGCAGCTTAGATCGCTATGACTACACCTTC. This sequence encodes CASSLDRYDYTF.

The chain employs TRBV30 and TRBJ1-2; 7 bases agree with TRBD1. CDR1 GTSNPN and CDR2 SVGIG come from the germline V gene (reference sequence). The V and J ends lost 5 bases and 6 bases, in that order; junction bases with no gene match: 9. The CDR3 loop spans 13 amino acids. The CDR3 loop is CAWYRGGWDGYTF. CDR3 DNA sequence: TGTGCCTGGTACAGGGGAGGGTGGGATGGCTACACCTTC.